The 19 T cell receptor beta chains reported below all come from one sample, sequenced in a study of T-cell memory formation after mild COVID-19. A single record per CDR3 protein comes from TCRdb applying MiXCR to the 5' RACE reads. The sample lists 150,000 or so distinct CDR3 sequences, 13% to 15% seen once, with 13% to 15% in the top ten. The specimen sequenced was PBMCs or a T cell subset sorted from them (not recorded which). These receptors originate from an adult woman who had mild COVID-19 (a few samples of this study predate the infection). Cell type and time point are not known.

This clonotype was picked up many times. The chain has TRBV12-3 or TRBV12-4 and TRBJ2-1; a weak D match, TRBD1 (5 bases). The CDR3 totals 14 residues. The V end lost 1 base, the J end lost 4 bases, and 8 bases lay between the germline ends. The CDR3 bases are TGTGCCAGCAGTTTAGGCAGGGCATACAATGAGCAGTTCTTC. It encodes CASSLGRAYNEQFF.

This clonotype was observed many times. V usage is TRBV5-1 and J usage is TRBJ2-1, with 12 nucleotides matching TRBD2. With V trimmed by 1 base and J by 9 bases, 5 bases remained unmatched. Per the germline V gene, CDR1 is SGHRS and CDR2 is YFSETQ. The CDR3 runs 15 residues. Here the CDR3 DNA reads TGCGCCAGCAGCTTGCTAGCGGGAGGGCCGGGTGAGCAGTTCTTC. It translates to CASSLLAGGPGEQFF.

The chain links TRBV7-8 to TRBJ1-1; 10 bases align to TRBD1. The V segment lost 6 bases and the J segment 6 bases; nucleotides outside the gene matches: 10. Germline V gene sequence: CDR1 SGHVS, CDR2 FQNEAQ. This CDR3 contains 15 residues. CDR3 region: CASSSTTGGTAEAFF. The CDR3 DNA reads TGTGCCAGCAGTTCTACGACAGGGGGCACCGCTGAAGCTTTCTTT. The complete variable domain, with remaining parts taken from reference TRBV7-8 and TRBJ1-1, reads GAGVSQSPRYKVAKRGQDVALRCDPISGHVSLFWYQQALGQGPEFLTYFQNEAQLDKSGLPSDRFFAERPEGSVSTLKIQRTQQEDSAVYLCASSSTTGGTAEAFFGQGTRLTVV.

V is TRBV5-5 and J is TRBJ2-3; 7 bases map to TRBD2. The CDR3 has 11 residues. J was trimmed by 9 bases and V by 6 bases; bases with no gene match: 4. From germline, CDR1 is SGHKS and CDR2 YYEKEE (reference sequence). CDR3 sequence (DNA): TGTGCCAGCACCCAGACTAGCACGCAGTATTTT. As protein: CASTQTSTQYF. Variable domain in full (rest from reference TRBV5-5 and TRBJ2-3): DAGVTQSPTHLIKTRGQQVTLRCSPISGHKSVSWYQQVLGQGPQFIFQYYEKEERGRGNFPDRFSARQFPNYSSELNVNALLLGDSALYLCASTQTSTQYFGPGTRLTVL.

In this sample, this clonotype turned up a few times. The rearrangement joins TRBV5-6 to TRBJ2-5; maybe TRBD2 (5 bases). The germline V and J ends were trimmed by 1 base and 5 bases, with 9 bases remaining between them. Germline CDR1 SGHDT, CDR2 YYEEEE. CDR3 size: 13 residues. The CDR3 reads CASSLWVAETQYF. The CDR3 DNA sequence: TGTGCCAGCAGCTTGTGGGTAGCGGAGACCCAGTACTTC. Looking up the rest from reference TRBV5-6 and TRBJ2-5 gives the full variable domain: DAGVTQSPTHLIKTRGQQVTLRCSPKSGHDTVSWYQQALGQGPQFIFQYYEEEERQRGNFPDRFSGHQFPNYSSELNVNALLLGDSALYLCASSLWVAETQYFGPGTRLLVL.

V and J are TRBV30 and TRBJ1-2; D gene unclear. CDR1 is GTSNPN, CDR2 SVGIG, per germline (reference sequence). The V and J ends lost 3 bases and 4 bases respectively, with 12 bases between them. The CDR3 spans 13 residues. In DNA form, the CDR3 reads TGTGCCTGGAGGACCCGAGGTGCCTATGGCTACACCTTC. Its protein is CAWRTRGAYGYTF.

This clonotype appeared many times. This chain links TRBV29-1 with TRBJ2-2; TRBD1 matches at 10 bases. The J segment lost 3 bases and the V segment lost 8 bases, leaving 3 bases of the junction unmatched. Germline CDR1 is SQVTM and CDR2 is ANQGSEA. The CDR3 runs to 13 residues. CDR3 sequence (DNA): TGCAGCACGGGACAGGGGTACACCGGGGAGCTGTTTTTT. Protein sequence: CSTGQGYTGELFF.

The V call is TRBV27, the J call TRBJ1-1; 8 positions agree with TRBD1. This CDR3 comprises 12 residues. Germline V gives CDR1 MNHEY, CDR2 SMNVEV (reference sequence). The trim removed 6 bases at V and 11 bases at J, leaving 8 bases unmatched. Here the CDR3 DNA reads TGTGCCAGCAGGCAGACAGGGGTGGGCGCTTTCTTT. Residues: CASRQTGVGAFF.

This sequence joins TRBV7-7 and TRBJ2-7; D gene unclear. Germline loops: CDR1 SSHAT, CDR2 FNYEAQ (reference sequence). Trimming cost V 5 bases and J 1 base, with 9 bases left between them. The CDR3 spans 13 residues. Here the CDR3 DNA reads TGTGCCAGCAGCCCCGGACGGTCCTACGAGCAGTACTTC. This translates into CASSPGRSYEQYF.

This clonotype was counted a few times. The chain has TRBV12-3 or TRBV12-4 and TRBJ2-7, with 8 bases identical to TRBD1. V was pared by 5 bases and J by 2 bases, with 5 bases of the junction left unmatched. The CDR3 covers 14 residues. The CDR3 sequence: CASSAGQGTYEQYF. CDR3 coding DNA: TGTGCCAGCAGTGCCGGACAGGGTACCTACGAGCAGTACTTC.

The rearrangement uses TRBV18 and TRBJ1-1; TRBD1 matches at 7 bases. V shed 5 bases and J 3 bases; nucleotides not matched to a gene: 6. The CDR3 has 14 amino acids. Germline CDR1 reads KGHSH; CDR2 reads LQKENI. The chain's CDR3 is CASSENRGDTEAFF. The CDR3 DNA follows: TGTGCCAGCTCAGAAAACAGGGGAGACACTGAAGCTTTCTTT.

The V and J genes are TRBV4-1 and TRBJ2-7; TRBD2 is a possible D gene (6 bases). Trimming took 1 base from V and 3 from J, leaving 19 bases between them. This CDR3 contains 17 residues. CDR1 and CDR2 from the germline V gene are MGHRA and YSYEKL. The CDR3 sequence is CASSQGPGRTTGYEQYF. CDR3 DNA: TGCGCCAGCAGCCAAGGTCCAGGGCGGACTACTGGCTACGAGCAGTACTTC.

This clonotype was found many times. Here the CDR3 reads CATQPWDGITNQPQHF. In DNA, the CDR3 is TGTGCCACCCAACCCTGGGACGGCATAACTAATCAGCCCCAGCATTTT. V is TRBV6-2 or TRBV6-3 and J is TRBJ1-5; possible D gene TRBD1, 5 bases. The CDR3 is 16 amino acids. Per germline, CDR1 MNHEY and CDR2 SVGEGT. Trimming removed 10 bases from V and 4 bases from J, with 23 bases in between.

This clonotype has just a few counts. This chain links TRBV7-8 with TRBJ2-7; tentatively, D is TRBD1 (6 bases). Germline V CDR1 and CDR2: SGHVS, FQNEAQ. The CDR3 loop spans 14 amino acids. V lost 1 base to trimming and J lost 3 bases, with 10 bases between them. In nucleotides, the CDR3 is TGTGCCAGCAGCTTAGGGGAAGGGGGCTACGAGCAGTACTTC. Amino acids: CASSLGEGGYEQYF.

J is TRBJ2-3 and V is TRBV12-5; D is perhaps TRBD1 (6 bases). The V and J ends lost 2 bases and 1 base respectively, with 19 bases between them. The CDR3 loop spans 18 amino acids. Germline V gene sequence: CDR1 LGHNT, CDR2 FRNRAP. CDR3 in DNA: TGTGCTAGTGGTTTGACCCCACTAGGCTCAGGGGGCACAGATACGCAGTATTTT. This gives the protein CASGLTPLGSGGTDTQYF.

Many counts were recorded for this clonotype. This chain links TRBV15 with TRBJ2-2; TRBD2 matches 8 bases. The CDR3 length is 19 residues. Germline V gene lookup returns CDR1 LNHNV and CDR2 YYDKDF (reference sequence). Trimming took 0 bases from V and 4 from J; bases not matched to a gene: 13. CDR3 region: CATSRDRSGSGGFTGELFF. In nucleotides, the CDR3 is TGTGCCACCAGCAGAGATCGGTCCGGGTCGGGAGGGTTCACCGGGGAGCTGTTTTTT.

The rearrangement links TRBV29-1 to TRBJ2-2; D is unresolved. CDR1 and CDR2 (germline): SQVTM, ANQGSEA. The V end lost 8 bases, the J end lost 7 bases, and 17 bases lay between the germline ends. There are 13 residues in the CDR3. CDR3 in amino acids: CSFLSRSGGELFF. The CDR3 coding sequence is TGCAGCTTCCTTTCTCGATCCGGCGGGGAGCTGTTTTTT.

The V and J genes are TRBV11-1 and TRBJ2-7; D gene uncertain. Germline V gene data show CDR1 as SGHAT and CDR2 as FQDESV (reference sequence). V was trimmed by 1 base and J by 4 bases, leaving 14 bases between them. This CDR3 has 15 amino acids. The CDR3 loop reads CASSLGVGLVYEQYF. The CDR3 DNA reads TGTGCCAGCAGCTTAGGGGTCGGCCTAGTTTACGAGCAGTACTTC.

The chain couples TRBV6-6 to TRBJ2-1, with 8 bases matching TRBD1. The ends lost 6 bases at V and 4 bases at J; junction bases unmatched: 5. Looked up from germline, CDR1 is MNHNY and CDR2 is SVGAGI (reference sequence). The CDR3 sequence is 14 residues long. The CDR3 is CASSADRDYNEQFF. In nucleotides, the CDR3 is TGTGCCAGCAGCGCGGACAGGGATTACAATGAGCAGTTCTTC.